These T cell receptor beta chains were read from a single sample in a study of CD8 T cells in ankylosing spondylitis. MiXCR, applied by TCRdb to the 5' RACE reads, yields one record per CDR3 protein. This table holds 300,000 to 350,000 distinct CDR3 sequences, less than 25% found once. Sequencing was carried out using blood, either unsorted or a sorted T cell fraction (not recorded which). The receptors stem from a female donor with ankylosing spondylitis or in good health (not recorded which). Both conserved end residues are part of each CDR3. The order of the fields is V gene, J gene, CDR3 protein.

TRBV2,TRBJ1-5,CASTMDSRGQPQHF
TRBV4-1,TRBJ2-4,CASSQVLAKNIQYF
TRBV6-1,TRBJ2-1,CASSDGRSYNEQFF
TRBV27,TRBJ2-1,CASRSPRNEQFF
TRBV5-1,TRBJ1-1,CASSIEAFF
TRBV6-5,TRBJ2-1,CASSYVLAGGVAYNEQFF
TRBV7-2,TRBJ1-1,CASSLVGSHTEAFF
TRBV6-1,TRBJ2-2,CASSNTRGTGELFF
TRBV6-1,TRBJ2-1,CASSSPDRGRISEQFF
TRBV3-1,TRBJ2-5,CASSRDVAMGKTQYF
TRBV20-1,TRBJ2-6,CSAPGNSGANVLTF
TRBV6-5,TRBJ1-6,CASSYGPGSPLHF
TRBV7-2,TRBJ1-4,CASSQELRDEKLFF
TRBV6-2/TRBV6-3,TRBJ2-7,CASSRSRAYEQYF
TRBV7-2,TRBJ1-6,CASSLPGRPLHF
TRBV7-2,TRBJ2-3,CASSLGDRADTQYF
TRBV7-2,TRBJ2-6,CASSLGARLSGANVLTF
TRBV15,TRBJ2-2,CATSRTRSGELFF
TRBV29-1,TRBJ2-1,CSVVAGGLDEQFF
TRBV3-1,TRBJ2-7,CASSHDSGAYF
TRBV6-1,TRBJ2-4,CASSYGLHADIQYF
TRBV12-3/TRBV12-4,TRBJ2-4,CASSAGLAKNIQYF
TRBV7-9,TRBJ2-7,CATSQAGLVSEQYF
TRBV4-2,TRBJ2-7,CASSHARDRVSREQYF
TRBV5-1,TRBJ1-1,CASSLAGSAEAFF
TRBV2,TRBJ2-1,CASRAFSGSIDEQFF
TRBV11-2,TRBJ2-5,CASSRTSGGETQYF
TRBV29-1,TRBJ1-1,CSVMGGQGRGAFF
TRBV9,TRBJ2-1,CASGEGAQSSYNEQFF
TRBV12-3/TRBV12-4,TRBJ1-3,CASREGGTGNTIYF
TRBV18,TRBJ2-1,CASSPRQGVTYNEQFF
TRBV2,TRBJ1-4,CASSEDFLFF
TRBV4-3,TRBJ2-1,CASSQEAIYNEQFF
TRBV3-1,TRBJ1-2,CASSQKGWWGYTF
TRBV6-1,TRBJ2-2,CASRGQFTGELFF